Listed below are T cell receptor beta chains from one sample, sequenced in a study of shared clonotypes between healthy human individuals. Measured with immunoSEQ multiplex PCR; TCRdb has only the in-frame clones, and not every one. The repertoire holds roughly 2 million clones, with 95% as singletons. Sequencing input: naive CD4+ T cells sorted from blood. The receptors stem from a man younger than 35 in good health. Both conserved end residues are trimmed from each CDR3. A D gene is named only where the DNA matches it firmly.

V gene,D gene,J gene,CDR3 protein
TRBV13,TRBD1,TRBJ2-7,ASKKTGGNDYEQY
TRBV7-3,TRBD2,TRBJ2-3,ASSLSPGLAGSTDTQY
TRBV27,NA,TRBJ1-2,ASSLSKVNYGYT
TRBV9,NA,TRBJ2-2,ASSVQGQINTGELF
TRBV18,NA,TRBJ1-6,ASSPMESSYNSPLH
TRBV5-1,NA,TRBJ2-1,ASSLGGVGEQF
TRBV5-1,NA,TRBJ1-6,ASSPLEVSYNSPLH
TRBV5-1,NA,TRBJ2-5,ASSLEGRGIQETQY
TRBV11-3,NA,TRBJ2-1,ASSLIYNEQF
TRBV5-5,NA,TRBJ1-1,ASSFVHTEAF
TRBV5-6,NA,TRBJ1-1,ASSLGRGVNTEAF
TRBV6-1,NA,TRBJ1-1,ASSEPTPLNTEAF